A selection of T cell receptor beta chains follows, all from one sample in a study of blood T cell repertoires in COVID-19. The assay was immunoSEQ multiplex PCR, and TCRdb's table has in-frame clones only and misses some. Counted here are about 63,000 clones, 70% to 90% occurring once; the ten biggest clones make up more than 30%. The sample was peripheral blood. These receptors were obtained from a man aged 55 to 70 with COVID-19, enrolled during active disease. The CDR3 runs from the conserved cysteine through the conserved F or W. D genes are given only for firm matches. Rows may omit the clone size; those that give it use once, few, many or a size class.

>TRBJ2-1|.|TRBV6-2/TRBV6-3|.
TGTGCCAGCAGTTACGCGAGACTAGTTGTCAATGAGCAGTTCTTC
CASSYARLVVNEQFF
>TRBJ1-5|once|TRBV4-1|TRBD1
TGCGCCGCGTCGACAGGGATGGGCTATCAGCCCCAGCATTTT
CAASTGMGYQPQHF
>TRBJ2-2|.|TRBV27|TRBD1
TGTGCCAGCAGTTTATCCGGGACAGTCAACACCGGGGAGCTGTTTTTT
CASSLSGTVNTGELFF
>TRBJ1-5|.|TRBV6-5|.
TGTGCCAGCAGTTTATACCGGGGATCCAATCAGCCCCAGCATTTT
CASSLYRGSNQPQHF
>TRBJ2-1|.|TRBV7-2|TRBD2
TGTGCCAGCAGCTTAGGTACTAGCGGGACCTACAATGAGCAGTTCTTC
CASSLGTSGTYNEQFF
>TRBJ2-2|.|TRBV7-8|.
TGTGCCGGATCCGGGACTCAAAACACCGGGGAGCTGTTTTTT
CAGSGTQNTGELFF
>TRBJ1-2|.|TRBV5-1|TRBD1
TGCGCCAGCAGCTTGGGACAGGGATTAGGCTACACCTTC
CASSLGQGLGYTF
>TRBJ1-6|.|TRBV4-2|TRBD1
TGTGCCAGCAGCCAAGACGCAGGGGGCCTTCACTCCTATAATTCACCCCTCCACTTT
CASSQDAGGLHSYNSPLHF
>TRBJ2-2|.|TRBV7-3|TRBD2
TGTGCCAGCAGCCCCCTTGGAATGCGCGGGGGGGCCGTCGGGGAGCTGTTTTTT
CASSPLGMRGGAVGELFF
>TRBJ1-2|few|TRBV19|.
TGTGCCAGTAGTACAACCTTCTCCGGTCGTGGCTACACCTTC
CASSTTFSGRGYTF
>TRBJ2-4|.|TRBV5-5|TRBD1
TGTGCCAGCACCCGAAATCCGGGACAGGGGGAAAACATTCAGTACTTC
CASTRNPGQGENIQYF
>TRBJ1-2|.|TRBV9|.
TGTGCCAGCAGCCCCGGACAGAACTATGGCTACACCTTC
CASSPGQNYGYTF
>TRBJ2-5|.|TRBV5-6|TRBD2
TGTGCCAGCAGCCCGCCGGGACTAGCGGGATCAGTGGGAGAGACCCAGTACTTC
CASSPPGLAGSVGETQYF
>TRBJ2-7|.|TRBV15|.
TGTGCCACCAGCAGGGCGGTGGGTTGGTACGAGCAGTACTTC
CATSRAVGWYEQYF
>TRBJ2-3|.|TRBV10-3|.
TGTGCCATCAGTGATAGGGGGAAGTCCACAGATACGCAGTATTTT
CAISDRGKSTDTQYF
>TRBJ2-5|.|TRBV5-5|.
TGTGCCAGCAGCTTGGGGATGGGGCGGTTGGGAGAGACCCAGTACTTC
CASSLGMGRLGETQYF
>TRBJ2-3|once|TRBV5-4|TRBD2
TGTGCCAGCAGTTTTTTGGTAGCGGGAGCAGATACGCAGTATTTT
CASSFLVAGADTQYF
>TRBJ2-5|.|TRBV7-6|TRBD1
TGTGCCAGCAGCCGTGACAGGGGGCTTCTGGAGACCCAGTACTTC
CASSRDRGLLETQYF
>TRBJ1-1|.|TRBV30|.
TGTGCCTGGAGCCAGGGGACCACTGAAGCTTTCTTT
CAWSQGTTEAFF
>TRBJ2-1|.|TRBV7-9|.
TGTGCCAGCAGCTCTAACCTCCCCGGGACATTCCCAATCTACAATGAGCAGTTCTTC
CASSSNLPGTFPIYNEQFF
>TRBJ2-2|.|TRBV10-3|.
TGTGCCATCAGGGAGTCGACAGGTTTGGACACCGGGGAGCTGTTTTTT
CAIRESTGLDTGELFF
>TRBJ1-5|.|TRBV6-1|.
TGTGCCAGCAGTGAATTGAGACTCAATAGCAATCAGCCCCAGCATTTT
CASSELRLNSNQPQHF
>TRBJ2-3|.|TRBV27|TRBD2
TGTGCCAGCTCTAGAGGCGGGGGGGCGAGCTTCGGCACAGATACGCAGTATTTT
CASSRGGGASFGTDTQYF
>TRBJ1-1|once|TRBV5-1|TRBD1
TGCGCCAGCAGCACGGACAGGGGGCAAACTGAAGCTTTCTTT
CASSTDRGQTEAFF
>TRBJ2-5|few|TRBV19|.
TGTGCCAGTGGGACAAGAAGAAAAGAGACCCAGTACTTC
CASGTRRKETQYF
>TRBJ2-3|.|TRBV7-3|TRBD2
TGTGCCAGCAGCATCAGCGGGGGGGCCGCCGGAGATACGCAGTATTTT
CASSISGGAAGDTQYF
>TRBJ1-1|.|TRBV11-2|.
TGTGCCAGCAGCTTATGGGGGGAGGGGACTGAAGCTTTCTTT
CASSLWGEGTEAFF
>TRBJ2-7|.|TRBV29-1|.
TGCAGCGTTGAATCGGCCGGGGAGGATTCCTACGAGCAGTACTTC
CSVESAGEDSYEQYF
>TRBJ1-1|once|TRBV19|.
TGTGCCAGTAGCACTATTGGGACTGAAGCTTTCTTT
CASSTIGTEAFF
>TRBJ2-3|.|TRBV11-2|.
TGTGCCAGCAGCTCGGTGTGGACAGATACGCAGTATTTT
CASSSVWTDTQYF
>TRBJ2-5|.|TRBV5-1|.
TGCGCCAGCAGCTTGGCCACGGGGGAACAAGAGACCCAGTACTTC
CASSLATGEQETQYF
>TRBJ2-5|.|TRBV6-2/TRBV6-3|TRBD2
TGTGCCAGCAGTCCGTTGGTTGGTAGCGGGAGGGCCTCCAAAGAGACCCAGTACTTC
CASSPLVGSGRASKETQYF
>TRBJ2-7|few|TRBV18|.
TGTGCCAGCTCGCCCTTCGGGGAATACGAGCAGTACTTC
CASSPFGEYEQYF
>TRBJ2-2|.|TRBV5-1|TRBD1
TGCGCCAGCAGCGGAGGACAGGGAAGGGGGGAGCTGTTTTTT
CASSGGQGRGELFF
>TRBJ2-1|.|TRBV7-8|TRBD2
TGTGCCAGCAGCATAATCATTAGACTAGCGGGAGGCCCTATGGACAATGAGCAGTTCTTC
CASSIIIRLAGGPMDNEQFF
>TRBJ2-6|.|TRBV4-1|TRBD1
TGCGCCAGCAGCCAAGCCAGGACAGGGCGATTCGGGGCCAACGTCCTGACTTTC
CASSQARTGRFGANVLTF
>TRBJ2-2|.|TRBV7-9|TRBD2
TGTGCCAGCAGCTCCGGACTAGCGGGGGTCACCGGGGAGCTGTTTTTT
CASSSGLAGVTGELFF
>TRBJ2-7|few|TRBV6-1|.
TGTGCCAGCAGTGAGGACGGGGCAGGGAGGTACGAGCAGTACTTC
CASSEDGAGRYEQYF
>TRBJ1-4|.|TRBV7-9|TRBD1
TGTGCCAGCAGCTTAGCCGGGACGACAGGGGAAAAACTGTTTTTT
CASSLAGTTGEKLFF
>TRBJ2-2|.|TRBV5-6|.
TGTGCCAGCAGCTTCGACTCCGGGGAGCTGTTTTTT
CASSFDSGELFF
>TRBJ2-3|.|TRBV27|TRBD1
TGTGCCAGCAGCCGCCCGACAGGGGCGCAGTATTTT
CASSRPTGAQYF
>TRBJ2-5|.|TRBV7-3|.
TGTGCCAGCAGCCCGGGTAATTTGGAGACCCAGTACTTC
CASSPGNLETQYF
>TRBJ1-1|.|TRBV6-5|.
TGTGCCAGCAGTTTTATGAACACTGAAGCTTTCTTT
CASSFMNTEAFF
>TRBJ2-3|.|TRBV5-1|TRBD2
TGCGCCAGCAGCTCCGACATAGCGGGGGGGGCAGATACGCAGTATTTT
CASSSDIAGGADTQYF
>TRBJ1-2|.|TRBV3-1/TRBV3-2|.
TGTGCCAGCAGCCAAGATCGTCCGGGGGGCTACACCTTC
CASSQDRPGGYTF
>TRBJ2-6|once|TRBV4-1|.
TGCGCCAGCAGCCGAACAGTAACTGGGGCCAACGTCCTGACTTTC
CASSRTVTGANVLTF